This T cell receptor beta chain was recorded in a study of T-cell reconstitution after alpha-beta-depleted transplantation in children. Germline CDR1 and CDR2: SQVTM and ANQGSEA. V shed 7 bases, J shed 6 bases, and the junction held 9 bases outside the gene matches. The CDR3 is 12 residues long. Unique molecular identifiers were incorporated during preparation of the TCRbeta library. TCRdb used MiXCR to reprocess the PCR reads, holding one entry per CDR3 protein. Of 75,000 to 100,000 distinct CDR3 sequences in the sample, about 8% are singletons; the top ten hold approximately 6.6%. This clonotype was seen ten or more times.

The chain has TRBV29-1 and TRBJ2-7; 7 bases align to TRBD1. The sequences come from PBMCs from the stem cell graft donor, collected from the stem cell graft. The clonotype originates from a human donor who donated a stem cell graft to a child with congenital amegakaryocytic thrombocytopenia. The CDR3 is CSGGQMMGEQYF. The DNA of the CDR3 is TGCAGCGGGGGACAGATGATGGGCGAGCAGTACTTC.